This T cell receptor (beta chain) was obtained from a study of glioma-infiltrating T cells after dendritic cell vaccination. Per the germline V gene, CDR1 is SGHRS and CDR2 is YFSETQ. The CDR3 has 15 residues. Trimming took off 4 bases at V and 0 bases at J, with 14 bases between the two ends. TCRB CDR3 was amplified from 2 ug genomic DNA or less. Data came from immunoSEQ multiplex PCR; TCRdb stores just in-frame clones and leaves some out. The table lists 55,000 to 70,000 clones, about 81% of them singletons. This TCR came from a human donor with glioblastoma. The chain has TRBV5-1 and TRBJ2-7; TRBD1 might be the D (6 bases). Sequencing was performed on blood, taken before dendritic cell vaccination. Written as DNA, the CDR3 is TGCGCCAGCAGCCCGGGACATCTCAACTCCTACGAGCAGTACTTC. Its translation is CASSPGHLNSYEQYF.